These T cell receptor beta chains were read from a single sample in a study of lymphopenia after photon versus proton radiotherapy. The data were produced by immunoSEQ multiplex PCR, yet TCRdb's version contains in-frame clones alone and is incomplete. The sample shows about 29,000 clones, approximately 86% of them seen only once. The material sequenced was peripheral blood, taken from a patient treated with proton-based radiotherapy. The receptors here all came from a woman aged 55 to 70 with cholangiocarcinoma. Some clones in this sample may be carry-over from other donors' samples. The CDR3 runs from the conserved cysteine through the conserved F or W. Each record gives: CDR3 length, D gene, J gene, V gene, CDR3 protein, CDR3 DNA. A D gene is named only where the DNA matches it firmly.

14 NA TRBJ1-3 TRBV14 CASSQVFGGNTIYF TGTGCCAGCAGCCAAGTATTCGGGGGAAACACCATATATTTT
16 TRBD2 TRBJ2-3 TRBV7-8 CASSLRLAGALDTQYF TGTGCCAGCAGCTTACGACTAGCGGGAGCTTTAGATACGCAGTATTTT
14 NA TRBJ2-2 TRBV18 CASSPTGRTGELFF TGTGCCAGCTCACCGACAGGGAGGACCGGGGAGCTGTTTTTT
13 TRBD1 TRBJ1-1 TRBV29-1 CSVGTGTNTEAFF TGCAGCGTTGGGACAGGGACGAACACTGAAGCTTTCTTT
12 TRBD2 TRBJ2-5 TRBV28 CASKREPETQYF TGTGCTTCAAAGCGGGAGCCAGAGACCCAGTACTTC
17 NA TRBJ2-7 TRBV7-8 CASSPKGSRRANYEQYF TGTGCCAGCAGCCCCAAGGGTAGCCGTCGAGCTAACTACGAGCAGTACTTC
13 NA TRBJ2-1 TRBV6-1 CASGAGSYNEQFF TGTGCCAGCGGGGCGGGCTCCTACAATGAGCAGTTCTTC
16 NA TRBJ2-2 TRBV7-9 CASSPLLGPSIGELFF TGTGCCAGCAGCCCTCTCTTGGGTCCTTCAATCGGGGAGCTGTTTTTT
14 NA TRBJ2-3 TRBV9 CASSGGRSTDTQYF TGTGCCAGCAGCGGAGGACGTAGCACAGATACGCAGTATTTT
18 TRBD1 TRBJ2-7 TRBV7-8 CASSHASMTSGGRNEQYF TGTGCCAGCAGCCATGCATCTATGACATCAGGGGGCCGGAACGAGCAGTACTTC
13 NA TRBJ1-5 TRBV19 CATVGGGDQPQHF TGTGCCACTGTCGGGGGGGGCGATCAGCCCCAGCATTTT
14 NA TRBJ2-3 TRBV9 CASSLEGGPSPQYF TGTGCCAGCAGCTTAGAGGGGGGGCCGTCCCCGCAGTATTTT
12 NA TRBJ2-3 TRBV6-6 CASRQGTDTQYF TGTGCCAGCAGACAGGGAACAGATACGCAGTATTTT
12 NA TRBJ2-2 TRBV5-8 CASSRRTGELFF TGTGCCAGCAGCCGGCGGACCGGGGAGCTGTTTTTT
13 NA TRBJ2-5 TRBV15 CATSRAQGETQYF TGTGCCACCAGCAGAGCACAGGGCGAGACCCAGTACTTC